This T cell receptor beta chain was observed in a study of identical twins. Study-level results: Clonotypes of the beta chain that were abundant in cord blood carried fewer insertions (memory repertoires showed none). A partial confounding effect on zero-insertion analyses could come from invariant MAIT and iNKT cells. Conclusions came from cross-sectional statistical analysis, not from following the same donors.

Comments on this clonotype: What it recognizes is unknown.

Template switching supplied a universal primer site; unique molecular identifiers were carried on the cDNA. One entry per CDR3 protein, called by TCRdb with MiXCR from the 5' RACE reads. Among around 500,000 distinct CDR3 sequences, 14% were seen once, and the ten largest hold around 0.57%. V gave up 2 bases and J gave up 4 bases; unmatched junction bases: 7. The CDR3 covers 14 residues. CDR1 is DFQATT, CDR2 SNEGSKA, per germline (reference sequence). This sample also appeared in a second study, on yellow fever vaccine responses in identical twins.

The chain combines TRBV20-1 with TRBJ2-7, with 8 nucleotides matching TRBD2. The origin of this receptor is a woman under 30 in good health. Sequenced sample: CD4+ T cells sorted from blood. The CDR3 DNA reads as TGCAGTGCTAGATTAGCGGGGCCAACATACGAGCAGTACTTC. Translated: CSARLAGPTYEQYF.